These 12 T cell receptor beta chains originate from one sample sequenced in a study of CD8 T cells in Susac syndrome. Random hexamers served to reverse transcribe roughly 0.45 to 1 ug RNA. TCRdb reprocessed the immunoSEQ multiplex PCR reads via MiXCR and lists one record per CDR3 protein. The data hold approximately 170,000 distinct CDR3 sequences, with about 91% observed a single time. Sequencing input: CD4+ T cells from PBMCs. These receptors all stem from a human donor in good health.

The chain links TRBV6-2 or TRBV6-3 to TRBJ2-7; TRBD1 matches 10 bases. The CDR3 runs 14 residues. The ends lost 6 bases at V and 6 bases at J; junction bases unmatched: 8. The germline V gene encodes CDR1 MNHEY and CDR2 SVGEGT. The chain's CDR3 is CASRSGTGESEQYF. The DNA of the CDR3 is TGTGCCAGCAGGTCCGGGACAGGGGAATCCGAGCAGTACTTC.

This clonotype was counted a few times. The chain combines TRBV6-2 or TRBV6-3 with TRBJ1-6; TRBD1 agrees at 7 bases. The CDR3 is made up of 14 amino acids. V was clipped by 6 bases and J by 6 bases; unmatched bases: 5. Germline CDR1 MNHEY, CDR2 SVGEGT. CDR3 sequence (DNA): TGTGCCAGCAGGGGGGACAGCCTTAATTCACCCCTCCACTTT. It codes for CASRGDSLNSPLHF.

The chain couples TRBV5-1 to TRBJ1-1; D gene uncertain. There are 14 residues in the CDR3. Looked up from germline, CDR1 is SGHRS and CDR2 is YFSETQ. The ends were cut back, 2 bases at V and 5 bases at J, with 13 bases in the middle. CDR3 sequence: CASSFSYGVTEAFF. The CDR3 coding sequence is TGCGCCAGCAGCTTTTCGTACGGGGTAACTGAAGCTTTCTTT. The full variable domain, rest sourced from reference TRBV5-1 and TRBJ1-1, is KAGVTQTPRYLIKTRGQQVTLSCSPISGHRSVSWYQQTPGQGLQFLFEYFSETQRNKGNFPGRFSGRQFSNSRSEMNVSTLELGDSALYLCASSFSYGVTEAFFGQGTRLTVV.

V is TRBV12-3 or TRBV12-4 and J is TRBJ2-3; 11 positions agree with TRBD2. Trimming at V came to 8 bases and at J to 7 bases, leaving 8 bases not matched to a gene. This CDR3 is 14 amino acids long. CDR3 DNA: TGTGCCAGCGGTCTAGCGGGAGGTTGGAATACGCAGTATTTT. Protein product: CASGLAGGWNTQYF.

The genes are TRBV18 and TRBJ1-1; maybe TRBD1 (5 bases). V lost 2 bases, J lost 4 bases, and 17 bases lay in between. Per the germline V gene, CDR1 is KGHSH and CDR2 is LQKENI. The CDR3 length is 16 residues. CDR3 amino acids: CASSPVSRAKSTEAFF. The CDR3 DNA sequence: TGTGCCAGCTCACCAGTGTCCAGGGCCAAAAGCACTGAAGCTTTCTTT.

The J gene is TRBJ2-1, the V gene TRBV5-1; D remains unclear. Trimming took off 0 bases at V and 4 bases at J, with 8 bases between the two ends. Germline loops: CDR1 SGHRS, CDR2 YFSETQ. The CDR3 covers 14 residues. The CDR3 is CASSLDTDYNEQFF. The CDR3 DNA reads as TGCGCCAGCAGCTTGGATACAGATTACAATGAGCAGTTCTTC.

The chain recombines TRBV5-1 with TRBJ2-7, with D possibly TRBD1 on 7 matching bases. Germline CDR1 reads SGHRS; CDR2 reads YFSETQ. This CDR3 has 15 residues. Trimming pared 2 bases from V and 3 bases from J, leaving 15 bases between. The CDR3, as DNA: TGCGCCAGCAGCTTCGTGGAGGGGGCCTACTACGAGCAGTACTTC. This gives the protein CASSFVEGAYYEQYF.

V and J are TRBV27 and TRBJ1-5, with D maybe TRBD1 (5 bases). From germline, CDR1 is MNHEY and CDR2 SMNVEV (reference sequence). V dropped 6 bases and J dropped 7 bases, with 16 bases sitting between them. The CDR3 spans 14 residues. CDR3 amino acids: CASRGEVVTQPQHF. CDR3 nucleotide sequence: TGTGCCAGCAGAGGGGAGGTAGTAACGCAGCCCCAGCATTTT.

The chain carries TRBV5-4 and TRBJ2-2; D is possibly TRBD1 (6 bases). V was trimmed by 6 bases and J by 4 bases, leaving 10 bases between them. The germline V gene encodes CDR1 SGHNT and CDR2 YYREEE (reference sequence). This CDR3 contains 13 residues. This chain's CDR3 is CASKAGATGELFF. The CDR3 nucleotides are TGTGCCAGCAAGGCAGGGGCCACCGGGGAGCTGTTTTTT.

This chain uses TRBV7-6 with TRBJ2-1; D may correspond to TRBD1 or TRBD2 (6 bases each). The germline V and J ends were trimmed by 1 base and 6 bases, with 16 bases remaining between them. The CDR3 totals 16 residues. The germline V gene encodes CDR1 SGHVS and CDR2 FNYEAQ. CDR3 in amino acids: CASSLVGGANFNEQFF. CDR3 DNA sequence: TGTGCCAGCAGCTTAGTGGGGGGCGCGAATTTCAATGAGCAGTTCTTC.

The gene calls are TRBV12-3 or TRBV12-4 and TRBJ2-7; D is perhaps TRBD1 (6 bases). The CDR3 length is 14 residues. Trimming took 6 bases from V and 0 from J, leaving 12 bases between them. CDR3 sequence: CASREQGRSYEQYF. In DNA form, the CDR3 reads TGTGCCAGCAGAGAACAGGGACGCTCCTACGAGCAGTACTTC.

This chain joins TRBV18 and TRBJ1-1, with a possible D match to TRBD1 (6 bases). Trimming removed 0 bases at V and 10 bases at J, with 15 bases between. The CDR3 is made up of 14 amino acids. The V gene's germline CDR1 is KGHSH and CDR2 LQKENI. For the CDR3, the DNA is TGTGCCAGCTCACCACCGGGTAGGCAGGGGAGAGCTTTCTTT. It specifies CASSPPGRQGRAFF.